The clone carrying this T cell receptor beta chain was detected many times. The sample comes from a study of immune characterization of retroperitoneal liposarcoma. Trimming took 4 bases from V and 5 from J; bases not matched to a gene: 7. The CDR3 extends over 14 amino acids. Germline-derived CDR1 and CDR2 are MNHEY and SMNVEV (reference sequence). Each CDR3 protein gets one entry after TCRdb re-called the PCR reads with MiXCR. The sample gives around 11,000 distinct CDR3 sequences, approximately 22% of which show up once; around 9% is in the top ten. The receptor's source is a female donor with retroperitoneal liposarcoma. This chain joins TRBV27 and TRBJ2-5; TRBD1 matches 7 bases. Sequencing used blood. Here the CDR3 DNA reads TGTGCCAGCAGTTGGGGACAGCTGGGGGAGACCCAGTACTTC. Translating it yields CASSWGQLGETQYF.